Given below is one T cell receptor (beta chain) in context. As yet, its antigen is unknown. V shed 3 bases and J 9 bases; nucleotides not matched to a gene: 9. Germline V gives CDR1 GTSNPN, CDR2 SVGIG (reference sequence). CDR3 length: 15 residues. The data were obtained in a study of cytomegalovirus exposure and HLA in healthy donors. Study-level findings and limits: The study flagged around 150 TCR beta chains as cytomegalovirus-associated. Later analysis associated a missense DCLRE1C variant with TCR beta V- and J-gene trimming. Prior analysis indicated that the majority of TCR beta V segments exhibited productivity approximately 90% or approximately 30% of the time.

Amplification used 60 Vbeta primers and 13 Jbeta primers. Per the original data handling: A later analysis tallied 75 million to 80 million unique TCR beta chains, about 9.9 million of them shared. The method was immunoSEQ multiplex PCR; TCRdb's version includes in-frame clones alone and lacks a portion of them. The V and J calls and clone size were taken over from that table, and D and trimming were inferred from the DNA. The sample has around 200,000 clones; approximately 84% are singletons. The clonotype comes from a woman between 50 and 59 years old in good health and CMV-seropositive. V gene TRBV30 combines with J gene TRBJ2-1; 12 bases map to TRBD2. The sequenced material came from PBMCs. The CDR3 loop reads CAWRRASGGGCEQFF. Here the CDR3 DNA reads TGTGCCTGGAGAAGGGCTAGCGGGGGGGGCTGTGAGCAGTTCTTC.